This T cell receptor (beta chain) was sequenced for a study of cytomegalovirus exposure and HLA in healthy donors (dated by TCRdb to the late 2010s). At the level of the whole study: According to an earlier analysis of 587 of the donors, roughly 180 million T cells yielded 90 million to 130 million unique TCR beta sequences and 276 Gb of sequence data. Four to six DR-DQ haplotypes were handled as single units for association and clustering, since linkage in the cohort was strong. Of the 300 to 500 genotyped donors, over 80% were placed in the genetic ancestry cluster associated with self-reported Caucasian donors. All discovery cohort repertoires had been generated using a single sequencing platform. The T cell repertoires of 700 or so subjects were profiled by immunosequencing and related to cytomegalovirus serostatus. Besides the first cohort of approximately 670 subjects, a separate validation cohort made up of over 95 different subjects was used. The study aimed to test whether signatures of past pathogen exposure could be identified by cataloging public T cell receptors. About 300 gigabases of sequencing data and tens of millions of unique TCR sequences were included in an early release covering around 650 HLA-typed donors. An earlier analysis of roughly 580 of the donors used high-throughput TCR beta sequencing to judge whether each TCR beta V gene segment behaved as functional or pseudogenic. Donor age, sex, ethnicity and CMV serostatus were compiled together with the repertoire data. Typing coverage differed by locus: A, B, C, DRB1 and DQB1 were typed in about 620-630 donors, DQA1 in 500 to 550, DPA1 in some 570, and DPB1 in 400 to 480. High-throughput TCR immunosequencing, statistical association of individual TCRs with disease status, and machine learning were combined to predict cytomegalovirus infection status. On average, 235,054 unique TCR beta nucleotide sequences were sequenced per donor among a few hundred genotyped donors of the cohort, with roughly a sixth of those sequences being non-productive. A later genetic analysis used genome-wide SNP genotypes for 398 of the 666 donors, treating that subset as a discovery cohort. HLA typing included class I and class II loci at four-digit resolution. A later analysis re-analyzed previously published TCR beta repertoires from about 730 donors and added high-resolution HLA genotyping to study TCR occurrence patterns. The later analysis used no new phenotypic data to find candidate immune exposures, relying instead on TCR beta sequences and their occurrence across donors.

The cohort consisted of hundreds of healthy bone marrow donors. All cohort members were sampled while nominally healthy, although unrecorded immune exposures were likely present. The donor tested CMV seronegative, placing the donor among the 350 to 400 seronegative members of the cohort. A peripheral blood sample was collected from each donor, and TCR beta sequencing was performed on peripheral blood mononuclear cells. Genomic DNA was extracted from the blood cell samples with the Qiagen DNeasy Blood Extraction Kit. Comments on this clone: It lacks a known antigen. Within one base of it there is no much larger clone, and no base qualities were kept.

General findings and caveats noted by the study authors: Compared with the 666-donor mean, donors in an Asian-associated ancestry cluster had fewer N-insertions in productive TCRs, according to a later genetic analysis. A later genetic analysis associated a missense DCLRE1C variant with V-gene and J-gene trimming of TCR beta chains, and an independent cohort replicated the association. For the cohort, immune exposure information was limited to CMV serostatus. Because counts were too low, 15 to 20 rarely observed V segments, including chromosome 9 orphons, were left out of the earlier analysis of 500 to 650 of the donors. The classifier was reported to diagnose cytomegalovirus status with high specificity and sensitivity in both the original and validation cohorts. A later analysis found that TCR association rates varied across HLA loci, with DRB1 alleles showing the most associated TCRs and HLA-C alleles the fewest. The 87-base-pair reads could not distinguish some IMGT-functional V segments, including TRBV6-2 and TRBV6-3, so those segments were excluded. At a false discovery rate of 0.05, a later analysis linked 15,000 to 20,000 TCR beta sequences to specific HLA alleles. In a later analysis, most CMV-associated TCR beta chains were found to appear HLA-restricted, with HLA associations seemingly driven largely by CMV exposure. Broadly in line with IMGT annotations, most TCR beta V segments showed up in productive rearrangements about 87% or about 30% of the time in an earlier analysis of approximately 640 of the donors. Across donors, most TCR sequences were observed very rarely, whereas some public TCRs were present in many individuals. Compared with equally common non-associated chains, HLA-associated TCR beta chains in a later analysis were more clonally expanded and had lower generation probabilities. In this cohort, only TCR beta chains were sequenced, and detectable features were limited by the absence of alpha or paired-chain data. In the study, around 160 TCR beta chains were listed as associated with cytomegalovirus. Correlated functional status among segregating V segments might reflect linkage disequilibrium, but an unknown experimental factor could not be ruled out. Presence/absence analyses assumed roughly uniform sequencing depth across donors, an assumption that may not hold. According to the authors, the approach could potentially be generalized to other disease states and immunological phenotypes. A few of the identified cytomegalovirus-associated TCR beta chains were confirmed in vitro to be specific for cytomegalovirus antigens. A further reported finding was that TCR beta sequences accurately predicted the HLA-A and HLA-B alleles for most subjects in the first cohort. Because some donors lacked HLA typing at each locus, the association tests relied only on the typed subset. The sequencing pipeline was judged likely to have produced a cluster of highly shared sequence variants as a technical artifact. Assigning TCR associations to individual alleles was difficult when HLA alleles, especially DR and DQ, strongly co-occurred. According to a later analysis, parvovirus B19, influenza, CMV and Epstein-Barr virus appeared linked to several top co-occurrence clusters.

For this chain, trimming is 0 bases at the V end and 14 bases at the J end, and the number of junction bases without a gene match is 14. The germline V gene gives CDR1 as MNHGY and CDR2 as SVAAGI. Counted from cysteine to phenylalanine, this CDR3 has 15 amino acids. Only the CDR3 region is kept as DNA, spanning 45 bases read in frame from base 1. The library came from the immunoSEQ multiplex PCR assay. For the multiplex PCR, a mixture combining 60 forward primers for TCR Vbeta segments and 13 reverse primers for TCR Jbeta segments was used. Amplification of the CDR3 region of rearranged TCR beta genes was performed with a multiplex PCR assay on genomic DNA. The amplified TCR beta libraries were sequenced on the Illumina HiSeq System as 87-base-pair reads. Processing in the source paper ran as follows. In a later analysis, tens of millions of unique TCR beta chains were counted across the roughly 610 repertoires, and about 10 million of these chains were shared by at least two donors. To remove PCR and sequencing errors, raw reads were error-corrected and collapsed into unique sequences using a nearest-neighbor algorithm that merged closely related sequences. CDR3 sequences were aligned to IMGT reference sequences to assign V, D and J gene segments. For a sequence to be retained, a match of at least six nucleotides to both a V gene segment and a J gene segment was required. A rearrangement counted as productive if the CDR3 had no stop codons and remained in frame with V and J, and every other rearrangement counted as non-productive. Following IMGT convention, CDR3 was defined as the stretch from the second conserved V-encoded cysteine up to the conserved J-encoded phenylalanine. The earlier analysis of 500 to 750 of the donors excluded any sequence lacking an unambiguous match to a single V gene segment. In an earlier analysis of a few hundred of the donors, a V segment was called functional when productive rearrangements were above 56.7%, and segregating when the standard deviation between donors exceeded 5%. A statistical classification framework was built to diagnose cytomegalovirus status from the catalog of TCR beta chain sequences. A later analysis assigned V and J genes by comparing TCR nucleotide sequences with IMGT/GENE-DB human TR gene sequences. In a later analysis, CDR3 sequences and most-parsimonious VDJ recombination scenarios were assigned using the TCRdist pipeline. In a later analysis, each TCR beta chain was defined by its CDR3 amino acid sequence together with its V-gene family, and reads lacking a unique V-gene family were excluded. In a later analysis, approximately 640 highly shared, low-generation-probability nucleotide sequences were removed to address suspected cross-contamination and a sequencing artifact. For each public chain, a later analysis derived a clonal expansion index from normalized ranks of inferred template counts within each repertoire. In a later analysis, generation probabilities were computed with a VDJ recombination model fitted to out-of-frame rearrangements, and the resulting probabilities were checked against IGoR. Hypergeometric tests were used in a later analysis to score TCR-TCR, TCR-HLA and TCR-CMV co-occurrence, with a repertoire-size bias correction applied to the TCR pairs. To estimate false discovery rates, a later analysis permuted the HLA or CMV assignments 20 times. In a later analysis, co-occurring TCRs were grouped using DBSCAN, and TCRdist sequence similarity was added for clustering within HLA-allele-positive subsets. Repertoires with fewer than 30,000 or more than 120,000 public chains were left out of co-occurrence clustering, as were five repertoires with anomalous nucleotide sharing. TCRdb holds this immuneACCESS table with in-frame rearrangements only. Some clones are missing; in checked studies, unresolved V genes explain under half, and the rest has no known cause. Clone size and V and J calls were adopted from that table, with D and trimming inferred from the DNA. This sample has about 120,000 clones in its table, and 70% to 80% of those were observed once. Jointly, the top ten make up less than 3.5% of the sample.

The rearrangement combines TRBV6-9 with TRBJ2-3; TRBD2 lines up with 7 middle nucleotides. The TCR was taken from a female donor in good health and CMV-seronegative. The sequencing input was PBMCs. The CDR3 is CASSYSATPGLCAYF. Here is the DNA: TGTGCCAGCAGTTATTCGGCAACTCCGGGACTATGTGCGTATTTT.